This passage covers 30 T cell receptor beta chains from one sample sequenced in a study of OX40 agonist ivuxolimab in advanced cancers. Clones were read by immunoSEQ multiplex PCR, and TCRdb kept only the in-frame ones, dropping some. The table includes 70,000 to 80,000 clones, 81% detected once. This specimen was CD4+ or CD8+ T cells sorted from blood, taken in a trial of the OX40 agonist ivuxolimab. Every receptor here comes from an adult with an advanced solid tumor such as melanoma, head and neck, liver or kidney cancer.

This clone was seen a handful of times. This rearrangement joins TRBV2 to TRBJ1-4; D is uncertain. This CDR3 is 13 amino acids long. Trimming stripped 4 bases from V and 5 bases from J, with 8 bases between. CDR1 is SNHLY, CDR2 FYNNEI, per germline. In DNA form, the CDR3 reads TGTGCCAGCAGTGTGAGAGTGAATGAAAAACTGTTTTTT. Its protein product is CASSVRVNEKLFF.

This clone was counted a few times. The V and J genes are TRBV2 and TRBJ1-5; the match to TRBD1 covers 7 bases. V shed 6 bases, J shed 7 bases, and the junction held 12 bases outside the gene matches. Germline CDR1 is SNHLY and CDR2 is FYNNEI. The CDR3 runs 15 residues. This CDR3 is CASSSGQVGEQPQHF. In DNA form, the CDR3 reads TGTGCCAGCAGCAGCGGACAGGTTGGGGAGCAGCCCCAGCATTTT.

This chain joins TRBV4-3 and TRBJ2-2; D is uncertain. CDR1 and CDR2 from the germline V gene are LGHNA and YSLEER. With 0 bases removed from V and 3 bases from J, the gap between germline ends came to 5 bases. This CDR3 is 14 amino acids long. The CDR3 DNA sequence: TGCGCCAGCAGCCAAGAACGTTACACCGGGGAGCTGTTTTTT. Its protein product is CASSQERYTGELFF.

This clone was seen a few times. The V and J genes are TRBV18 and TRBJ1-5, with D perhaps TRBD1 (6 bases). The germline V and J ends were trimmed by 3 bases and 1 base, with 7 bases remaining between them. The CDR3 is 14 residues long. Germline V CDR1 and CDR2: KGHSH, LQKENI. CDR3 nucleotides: TGTGCCAGCTCACCCCAGGGGAGCAATCAGCCCCAGCATTTT. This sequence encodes CASSPQGSNQPQHF. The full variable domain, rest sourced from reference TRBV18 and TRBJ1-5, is NAGVMQNPRHLVRRRGQEARLRCSPMKGHSHVYWYRQLPEEGLKFMVYLQKENIIDESGMPKERFSAEFPKEGPSILRIQQVVRGDSAAYFCASSPQGSNQPQHFGDGTRLSIL.

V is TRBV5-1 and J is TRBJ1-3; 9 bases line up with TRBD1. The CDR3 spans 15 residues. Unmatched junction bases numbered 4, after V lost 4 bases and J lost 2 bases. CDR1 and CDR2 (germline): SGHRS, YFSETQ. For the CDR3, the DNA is TGCGCCAGCAGCCAAGGGACAGGGACTGGAAACACCATATATTTT. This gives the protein CASSQGTGTGNTIYF.

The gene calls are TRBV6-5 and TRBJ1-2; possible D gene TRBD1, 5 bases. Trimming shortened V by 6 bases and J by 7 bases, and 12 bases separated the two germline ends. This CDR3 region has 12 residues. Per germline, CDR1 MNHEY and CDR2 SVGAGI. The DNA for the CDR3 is TGTGCCAGCAGCCAGCAGGGATTTGGCTACACCTTC. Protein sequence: CASSQQGFGYTF.

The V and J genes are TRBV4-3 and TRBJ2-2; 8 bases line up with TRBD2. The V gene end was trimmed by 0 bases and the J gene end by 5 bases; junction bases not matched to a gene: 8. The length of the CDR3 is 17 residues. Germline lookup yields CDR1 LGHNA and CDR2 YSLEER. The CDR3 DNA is TGCGCCAGCAGCCAAGATTTCGCGGGAGGTAGGACCGGGGAGCTGTTTTTT. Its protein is CASSQDFAGGRTGELFF.

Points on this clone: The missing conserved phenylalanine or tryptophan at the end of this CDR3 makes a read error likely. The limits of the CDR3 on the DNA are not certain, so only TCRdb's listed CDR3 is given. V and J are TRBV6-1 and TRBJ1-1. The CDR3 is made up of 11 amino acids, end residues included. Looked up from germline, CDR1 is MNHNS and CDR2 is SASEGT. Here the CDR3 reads CASSEGPVLTC.

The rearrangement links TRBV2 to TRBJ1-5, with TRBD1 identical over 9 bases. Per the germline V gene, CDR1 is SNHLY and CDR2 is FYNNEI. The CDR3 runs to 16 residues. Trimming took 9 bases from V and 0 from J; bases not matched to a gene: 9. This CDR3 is CASEPGQGPSNQPQHF. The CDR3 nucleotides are TGTGCCAGTGAACCGGGACAGGGACCTAGCAATCAGCCCCAGCATTTT.

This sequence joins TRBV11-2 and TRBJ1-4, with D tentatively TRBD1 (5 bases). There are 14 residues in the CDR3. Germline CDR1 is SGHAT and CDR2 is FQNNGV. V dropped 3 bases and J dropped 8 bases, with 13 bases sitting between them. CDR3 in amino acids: CASSFSQGSEKLFF. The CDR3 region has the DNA TGTGCCAGCAGCTTTAGTCAGGGCTCGGAAAAACTGTTTTTT.

DNA of the CDR3: TGTGCCAGTATGGGGGACCGGGATTCACCCCTCCACTTT. Residues: CASMGDRDSPLHF. This chain uses TRBV10-3 with TRBJ1-6, with D possibly matching TRBD1 (5 bases). The V and J ends lost 10 bases and 8 bases respectively, with 15 bases between them. The CDR3 runs 13 residues. Germline CDR1 reads ENHRY; CDR2 reads SYGVKD.

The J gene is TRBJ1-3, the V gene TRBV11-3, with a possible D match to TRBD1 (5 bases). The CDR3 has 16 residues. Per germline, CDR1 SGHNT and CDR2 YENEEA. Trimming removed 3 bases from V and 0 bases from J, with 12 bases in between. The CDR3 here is CASSFAGTSSGNTIYF. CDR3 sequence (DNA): TGTGCCAGCAGCTTCGCCGGGACTTCCTCTGGAAACACCATATATTTT.

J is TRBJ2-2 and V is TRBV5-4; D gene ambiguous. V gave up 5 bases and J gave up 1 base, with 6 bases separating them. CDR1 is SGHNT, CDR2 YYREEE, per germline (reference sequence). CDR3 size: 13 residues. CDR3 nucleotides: TGTGCCAGCAGAATGGGGAACACCGGGGAGCTGTTTTTT. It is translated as CASRMGNTGELFF.

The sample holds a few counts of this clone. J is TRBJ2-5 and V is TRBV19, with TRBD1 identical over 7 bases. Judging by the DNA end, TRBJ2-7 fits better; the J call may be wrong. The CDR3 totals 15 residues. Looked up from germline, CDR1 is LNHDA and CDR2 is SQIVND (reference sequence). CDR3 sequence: CASSSMTGSSYEQYF. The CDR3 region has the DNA TGTGCCAGTAGTAGCATGACAGGGAGCTCCTACGAGCAGTACTTC.

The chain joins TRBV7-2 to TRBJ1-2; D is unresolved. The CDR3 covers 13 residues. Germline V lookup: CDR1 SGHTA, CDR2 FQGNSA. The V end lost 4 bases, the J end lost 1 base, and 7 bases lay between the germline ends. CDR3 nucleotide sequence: TGTGCCAGCAGCTGGGAGTTTAACTATGGCTACACCTTC. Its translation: CASSWEFNYGYTF.

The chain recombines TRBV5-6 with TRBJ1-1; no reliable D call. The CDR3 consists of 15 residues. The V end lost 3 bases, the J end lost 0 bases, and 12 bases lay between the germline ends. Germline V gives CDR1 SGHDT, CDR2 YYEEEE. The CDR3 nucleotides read TGTGCCAGCAGCTATGACGGGAGATTGAACACTGAAGCTTTCTTT. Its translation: CASSYDGRLNTEAFF.

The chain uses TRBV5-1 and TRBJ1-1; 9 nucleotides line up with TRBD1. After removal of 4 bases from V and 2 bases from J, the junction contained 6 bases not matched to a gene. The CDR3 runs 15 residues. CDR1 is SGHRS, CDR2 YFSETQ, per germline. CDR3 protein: CASSSRQGVNTEAFF. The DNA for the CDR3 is TGCGCCAGCAGCAGCCGACAGGGGGTCAACACTGAAGCTTTCTTT.

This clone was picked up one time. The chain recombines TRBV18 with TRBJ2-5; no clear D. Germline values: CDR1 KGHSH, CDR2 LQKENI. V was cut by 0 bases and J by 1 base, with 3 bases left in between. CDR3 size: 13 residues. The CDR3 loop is CASSPPSQETQYF. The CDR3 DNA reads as TGTGCCAGCTCACCACCGAGCCAAGAGACCCAGTACTTC.

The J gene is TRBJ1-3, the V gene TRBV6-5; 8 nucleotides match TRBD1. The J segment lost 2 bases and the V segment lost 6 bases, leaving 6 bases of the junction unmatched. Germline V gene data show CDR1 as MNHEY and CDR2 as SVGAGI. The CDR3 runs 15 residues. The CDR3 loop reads CASRVQGVAGNTIYF. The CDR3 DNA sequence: TGTGCCAGCAGAGTACAGGGGGTAGCTGGAAACACCATATATTTT.

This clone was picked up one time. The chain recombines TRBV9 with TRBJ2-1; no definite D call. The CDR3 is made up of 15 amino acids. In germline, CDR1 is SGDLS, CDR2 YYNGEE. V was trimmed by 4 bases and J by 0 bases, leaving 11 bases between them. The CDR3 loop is CASSPGAGSYNEQFF. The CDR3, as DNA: TGTGCCAGCAGCCCCGGAGCTGGCTCCTACAATGAGCAGTTCTTC.

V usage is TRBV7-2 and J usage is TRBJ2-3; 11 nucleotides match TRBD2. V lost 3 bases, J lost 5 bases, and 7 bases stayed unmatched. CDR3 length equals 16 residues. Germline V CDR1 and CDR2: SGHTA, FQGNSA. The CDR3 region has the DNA TGTGCCAGCAGCTTTCGATTAGCGGGAGGGCAAGATACGCAGTATTTT. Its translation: CASSFRLAGGQDTQYF.

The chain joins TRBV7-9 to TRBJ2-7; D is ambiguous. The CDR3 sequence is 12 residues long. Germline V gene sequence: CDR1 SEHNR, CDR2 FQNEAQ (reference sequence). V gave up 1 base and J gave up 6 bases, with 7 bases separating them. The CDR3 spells CASSLERPEQYF. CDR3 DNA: TGTGCCAGCAGCTTAGAACGTCCCGAGCAGTACTTC.

The CDR3 DNA reads TGTGCCAGCAGCTTGGGGCGGGGGCCTGGTTACGAGCAGTACTTC. It encodes CASSLGRGPGYEQYF. The J gene is TRBJ2-5, the V gene TRBV5-4; maybe TRBD2 (7 bases). The DNA end favors TRBJ2-7, so the J call may be wrong. Per germline, CDR1 SGHNT and CDR2 YYREEE (reference sequence). The CDR3 sequence is 15 residues long.

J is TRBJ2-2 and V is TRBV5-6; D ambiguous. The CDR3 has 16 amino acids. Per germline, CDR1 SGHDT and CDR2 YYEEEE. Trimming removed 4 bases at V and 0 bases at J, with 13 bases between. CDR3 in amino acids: CASSPYLTANTGELFF. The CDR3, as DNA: TGTGCCAGCAGCCCCTACCTAACGGCGAACACCGGGGAGCTGTTTTTT.

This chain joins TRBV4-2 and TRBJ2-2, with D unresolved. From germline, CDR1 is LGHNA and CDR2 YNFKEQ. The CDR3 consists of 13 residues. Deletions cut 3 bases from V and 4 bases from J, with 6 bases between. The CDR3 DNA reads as TGTGCCAGCAGCCAGGTCAGCACCGGGGAGCTGTTTTTT. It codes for CASSQVSTGELFF.

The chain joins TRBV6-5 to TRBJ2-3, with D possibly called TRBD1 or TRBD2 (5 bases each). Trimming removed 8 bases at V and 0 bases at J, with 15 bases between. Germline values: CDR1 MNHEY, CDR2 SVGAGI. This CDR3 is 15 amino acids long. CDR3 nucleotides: TGTGCCAGCCGCGCGCGGTGGGGGAGCACAGATACGCAGTATTTT. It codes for CASRARWGSTDTQYF.

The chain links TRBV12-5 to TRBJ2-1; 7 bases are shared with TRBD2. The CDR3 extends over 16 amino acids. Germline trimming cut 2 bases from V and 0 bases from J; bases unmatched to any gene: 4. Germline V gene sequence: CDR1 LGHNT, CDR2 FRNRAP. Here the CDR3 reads CASGLTGGSSYNEQFF. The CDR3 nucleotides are TGTGCTAGTGGTTTGACAGGCGGGAGCTCCTACAATGAGCAGTTCTTC.

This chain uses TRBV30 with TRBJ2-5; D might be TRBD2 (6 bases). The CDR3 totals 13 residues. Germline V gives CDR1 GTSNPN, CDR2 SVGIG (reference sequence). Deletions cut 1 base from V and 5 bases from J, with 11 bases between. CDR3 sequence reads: CAWSGGLGETQYF. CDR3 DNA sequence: TGTGCCTGGAGTGGGGGACTGGGGGAGACCCAGTACTTC.

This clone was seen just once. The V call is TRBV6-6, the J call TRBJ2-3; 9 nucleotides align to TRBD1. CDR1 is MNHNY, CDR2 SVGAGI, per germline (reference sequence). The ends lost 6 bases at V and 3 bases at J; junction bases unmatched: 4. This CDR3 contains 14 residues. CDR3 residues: CASRYGTGTDTQYF. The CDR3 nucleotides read TGTGCCAGCAGATACGGGACAGGGACAGATACGCAGTATTTT.

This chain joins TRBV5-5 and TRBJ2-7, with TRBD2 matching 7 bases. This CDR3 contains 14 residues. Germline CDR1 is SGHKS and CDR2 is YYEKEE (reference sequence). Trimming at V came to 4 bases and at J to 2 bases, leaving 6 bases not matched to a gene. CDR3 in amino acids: CASSRGRPTYEQYF. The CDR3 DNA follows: TGTGCCAGCAGCCGCGGGAGACCTACCTACGAGCAGTACTTC.